A single sample is the source of the 14 T cell receptor beta chains below, sequenced in a study of T-cell memory formation after mild COVID-19. One entry per CDR3 protein, called by TCRdb with MiXCR from the 5' RACE reads. The table includes 120,000 to 150,000 distinct CDR3 sequences, around 14% detected once. Sequencing was carried out using PBMCs or a T cell subset sorted from them (not recorded which). The receptors here all came from an adult woman who had mild COVID-19 (a few samples of this study predate the infection). Cell type and time point are not known.

The rearrangement links TRBV10-3 to TRBJ2-7; no definite D call. This CDR3 is built from 16 residues. Germline V gives CDR1 ENHRY, CDR2 SYGVKD. Trimming removed 4 bases at V and 3 bases at J, with 19 bases between. This CDR3 is CAISGAVVSSLYEQYF. The CDR3 DNA sequence: TGTGCCATCAGTGGGGCAGTAGTCTCCTCCCTCTACGAGCAGTACTTC.

CDR3 loop: CATSDAGWNTGELFF. The CDR3 coding sequence is TGTGCCACCAGTGATGCAGGTTGGAACACCGGGGAGCTGTTTTTT. The chain combines TRBV24-1 with TRBJ2-2; D uncertain. The V gene's germline CDR1 is KGHDR and CDR2 SFDVKD. With 3 bases removed from V and 1 base from J, the gap between germline ends came to 8 bases. The CDR3 length is 15 residues.

The sample holds many counts of this clonotype. This chain connects TRBV7-9 to TRBJ2-5; D might be TRBD1 (6 bases). Trimming left V 1 base short and J 4 bases short, with 13 bases between. CDR1 and CDR2 from the germline V gene are SEHNR and FQNEAQ (reference sequence). The CDR3 runs 15 residues. This CDR3 is CASSLEGDRRETQYF. CDR3 nucleotide sequence: TGTGCCAGCAGCTTAGAGGGTGACAGGAGAGAGACCCAGTACTTC.

This clonotype was detected only a few times. The V call is TRBV15, the J call TRBJ2-2; D is undetermined. Trimming took 0 bases from V and 1 from J, leaving 12 bases between them. Germline lookup yields CDR1 LNHNV and CDR2 YYDKDF (reference sequence). The CDR3 extends over 17 amino acids. The CDR3 sequence: CATSREIGRMNTGELFF. The CDR3 DNA sequence: TGTGCCACCAGCAGAGAAATAGGGCGGATGAACACCGGGGAGCTGTTTTTT. Looking up the rest from reference TRBV15 and TRBJ2-2 gives the full variable domain: DAMVIQNPRYQVTQFGKPVTLSCSQTLNHNVMYWYQQKSSQAPKLLFHYYDKDFNNEADTPDNFQSRRPNTSFCFLDIRSPGLGDTAMYLCATSREIGRMNTGELFFGEGSRLTVL.

This clonotype was seen at least ten times. The chain recombines TRBV7-2 with TRBJ2-7, with 11 bases aligning to TRBD1. This CDR3 has 14 residues. V gave up 5 bases and J gave up 5 bases; unmatched junction bases: 5. Germline CDR1 is SGHTA and CDR2 is FQGNSA. CDR3 nucleotide sequence: TGTGCCAGCAGCCCGGACAGGGGGCTAAACGAGCAGTACTTC. It yields the protein CASSPDRGLNEQYF.

The genes are TRBV5-5 and TRBJ2-7; possibly TRBD2 for D (7 bases). V lost 4 bases, J lost 4 bases, and 18 bases lay in between. This CDR3 region has 15 residues. Germline V CDR1 and CDR2: SGHKS, YYEKEE (reference sequence). CDR3 in DNA: TGTGCCAGCAGCCCCGGGGGGCGGGGGAATTACGAGCAGTACTTC. Translation: CASSPGGRGNYEQYF. Variable domain in full (rest from reference TRBV5-5 and TRBJ2-7): DAGVTQSPTHLIKTRGQQVTLRCSPISGHKSVSWYQQVLGQGPQFIFQYYEKEERGRGNFPDRFSARQFPNYSSELNVNALLLGDSALYLCASSPGGRGNYEQYFGPGTRLTVT.

This clonotype was seen a handful of times. The chain uses TRBV3-1 and TRBJ1-1; D is uncertain. The germline V and J ends were trimmed by 8 bases and 5 bases, with 12 bases remaining between them. The CDR3 loop spans 12 amino acids. Germline V gives CDR1 LGHDT, CDR2 YNNKEL (reference sequence). Written as DNA, the CDR3 is TGTGCCAGCGGCGGCGGTGGAACTGAAGCTTTCTTT. Amino acid sequence: CASGGGGTEAFF.

This clonotype occurred a few times. The chain couples TRBV12-3 or TRBV12-4 to TRBJ2-1; 8 nucleotides match TRBD1. The CDR3 has 18 amino acids. Trimming at V came to 5 bases and at J to 6 bases, leaving 18 bases not matched to a gene. CDR3: CASSQPLHQGAKGNEQFF. CDR3 coding DNA: TGTGCCAGCAGTCAACCTCTACACCAGGGGGCAAAGGGCAATGAGCAGTTCTTC.

The rearrangement links TRBV30 to TRBJ1-5; 10 bases line up with TRBD1. Germline trimming cut 5 bases from V and 7 bases from J; bases unmatched to any gene: 11. CDR3 length: 15 amino acids. Germline CDR1 GTSNPN, CDR2 SVGIG (reference sequence). The CDR3 nucleotides read TGTGCCTGGGGCCCCGGGACAGGGGTCGGGCAGCCCCAGCATTTT. Protein product: CAWGPGTGVGQPQHF.

This clonotype was seen repeatedly, ten times or more. This rearrangement joins TRBV4-2 to TRBJ2-4, with D tentatively TRBD2 (5 bases). Trimming shortened V by 0 bases and J by 9 bases, and 15 bases separated the two germline ends. CDR1 is LGHNA, CDR2 YNFKEQ, per germline. The CDR3 has 15 amino acids. DNA for the CDR3: TGTGCCAGCAGCCAAGATCGGGCTAGCAGGAGCATTCAGTACTTC. As protein: CASSQDRASRSIQYF.

This clonotype came up a few times. The chain joins TRBV24-1 to TRBJ1-5; D may be TRBD1 (5 bases). This CDR3 spans 13 amino acids. The V gene lost 4 bases and the J gene lost 8 bases, with 11 bases spanning the gap. Germline V lookup: CDR1 KGHDR, CDR2 SFDVKD. The CDR3 DNA sequence: TGTGCCACCAGTGACCGAGGGGTAGAGCCCCAGCATTTT. Translation gives CATSDRGVEPQHF.

The J gene is TRBJ2-3, the V gene TRBV21-1; the table's D call, TRBD2, has no DNA check behind it. TRBV21-1 corresponds to a pseudogene. This CDR3 is built from 15 residues. CDR3 in DNA: TGTGCCAGCAGTATGACGACTAGGAGCACAGATACGCAGTATTTT. This translates into CASSMTTRSTDTQYF.

The V gene is TRBV19, the J gene TRBJ1-5; unclear D gene. The CDR3 is 16 residues long. The germline CDR1 and CDR2 sequences are LNHDA and SQIVND (reference sequence). The V gene lost 2 bases and the J gene lost 0 bases, with 11 bases spanning the gap. The CDR3 coding sequence is TGTGCCAGTAGTATATTTACAGCTAATAGCAATCAGCCCCAGCATTTT. Translated, it gives CASSIFTANSNQPQHF.

This rearrangement joins TRBV11-3 to TRBJ2-5; no clear D gene. Deletions cut 3 bases from V and 2 bases from J, with 10 bases between. Germline V CDR1 and CDR2: SGHNT, YENEEA. The CDR3 is made up of 14 amino acids. The CDR3 nucleotides are TGTGCCAGCAGCTTCCTTGATCCACAAGAGACCCAGTACTTC. Translation gives CASSFLDPQETQYF.